Listed below are T cell receptor beta chains from one sample, sequenced in a study of OX40 agonist ivuxolimab in advanced cancers. Measured with immunoSEQ multiplex PCR; TCRdb has only the in-frame clones, and not every one. This sample has 69,000 or so clones; roughly 80% occur once, and the top ten carry approximately 6.8%. The input for sequencing was CD4+ or CD8+ T cells sorted from blood, taken in a trial of the OX40 agonist ivuxolimab. These receptors all come from an adult with an advanced solid tumor such as melanoma, head and neck, liver or kidney cancer. CDR3s include the opening cysteine and the closing phenylalanine or tryptophan. The D gene is left open where the match is weak. Some rows mark clone size as missing; the rest say once, few, many or name a class of expanded clone.

cdr3_nt cdr3_aa d_call clone_size j_call v_call
TGTGCCAGTAGTATCGGGGGGATTAATGAAAAACTGTTTTTT CASSIGGINEKLFF - once TRBJ1-4 TRBV19
TGTGCCAGCAGTCCACAGGGGCTAGGTGGCTACACCTTC CASSPQGLGGYTF TRBD1 - TRBJ1-2 TRBV27
TGTGCCAGCACGCACAGGGAATGGCATGAGCAGTTCTTC CASTHREWHEQFF - - TRBJ2-1 TRBV2
TGTGCCAGCAGCTTTGAACAGTCCACAGATACGCAGTATTTT CASSFEQSTDTQYF - - TRBJ2-3 TRBV7-9
TGCAGCGTTGAAGTTTCGGGCACAGATACGCAGTATTTT CSVEVSGTDTQYF - - TRBJ2-3 TRBV29-1
TGTGCCTGGAGTGTAAAAGGGCGGCTGGAGCAGTTCTTC CAWSVKGRLEQFF - - TRBJ2-1 TRBV30
TGTGCCAGTCAAGAAGCGGCCTACAATGAGCAGTTCTTC CASQEAAYNEQFF - - TRBJ2-1 TRBV6-5
TGTGCCTGGAGTGTTCCAAGGTACCTCCGGGGCAACTATGGCTACACCTTC CAWSVPRYLRGNYGYTF - few TRBJ1-2 TRBV30
TGCAGCGTTGAAGTAGGGAGAGCAGCTTTCTTT CSVEVGRAAFF - - TRBJ1-1 TRBV29-1
TGTGCCAGCAGTTTATACCTAGCGGGGTTTCGTAGCACAGATACGCAGTATTTT CASSLYLAGFRSTDTQYF TRBD2 - TRBJ2-3 TRBV27
TGTGCCAGCAGCACCCCTCCGGGACAGGGGAACACAGATACGCAGTATTTT CASSTPPGQGNTDTQYF TRBD1 - TRBJ2-3 TRBV7-2
TGTGCCAGCAGCCCCACCCCCGGGACAGCCCAGCATTTT CASSPTPGTAQHF TRBD1 - TRBJ1-5 TRBV7-3
TGTGCCAGCAGCTGGACGGGGTTCGGGGAGCTGTTTTTT CASSWTGFGELFF - few TRBJ2-2 TRBV7-6
TGCGCCAGCAGCCGGCTGGCGGGGGAGACCCAGTACTTC CASSRLAGETQYF - - TRBJ2-5 TRBV4-1